The TCR beta chain described here comes from a study of early T cells in non-severe SARS-CoV-2 infection. Study overall: Whole-blood bulk RNA, unsorted, was sequenced, and chains were unpaired. General study points: Sequences matched to VDJdb favored anti-spike CD8 responses, while private and CD4 specificities were missed.

Separate cDNA molecules each had unique molecular identifiers attached to them. Each CDR3 protein is one row after TCRdb ran MiXCR on the 5' RACE reads. The sample holds approximately 70,000 distinct CDR3 sequences; approximately 9.1% are singletons and the top ten take about a sixth. This clonotype was detected a few times. Its matching antigen is unknown. The V gene lost 3 bases and the J gene lost 7 bases, with 15 bases spanning the gap. CDR3 size: 14 residues. The receptor comes from an adult who was a healthcare worker with PCR-confirmed SARS-CoV-2 infection or an uninfected control (not recorded which). The chain recombines TRBV12-3 or TRBV12-4 with TRBJ1-2; D gene ambiguous. The source material was whole blood, sampled at baseline. The CDR3 sequence is CASSFLERAAGYTF. CDR3 nucleotide sequence: TGTGCCAGCAGTTTTTTGGAAAGGGCAGCTGGCTACACCTTC.